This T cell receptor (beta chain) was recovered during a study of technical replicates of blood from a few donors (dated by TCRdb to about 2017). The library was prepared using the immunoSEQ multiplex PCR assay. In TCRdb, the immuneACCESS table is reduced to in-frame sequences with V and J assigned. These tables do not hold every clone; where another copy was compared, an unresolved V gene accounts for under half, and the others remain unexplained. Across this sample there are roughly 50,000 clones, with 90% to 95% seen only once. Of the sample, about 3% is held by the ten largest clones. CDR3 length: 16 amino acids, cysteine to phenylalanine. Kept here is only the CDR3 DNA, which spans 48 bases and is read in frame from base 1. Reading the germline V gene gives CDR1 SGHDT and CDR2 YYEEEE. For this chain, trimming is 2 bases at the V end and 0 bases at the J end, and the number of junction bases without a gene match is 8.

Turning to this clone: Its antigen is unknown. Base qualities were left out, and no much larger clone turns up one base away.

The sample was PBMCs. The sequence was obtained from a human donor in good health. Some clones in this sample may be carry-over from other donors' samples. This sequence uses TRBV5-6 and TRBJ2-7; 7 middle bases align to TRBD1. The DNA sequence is TGTGCCAGCAGCTTAGAGGGGGCAAATCCCTCCTACGAGCAGTACTTC. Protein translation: CASSLEGANPSYEQYF.